What follows are 27 T cell receptor beta chains derived from one specimen sequenced in a study of T cells in Graves' hyperthyroidism and ophthalmopathy. Researchers took RNA transcripts and amplified the TCR beta CDR3 regions from them. The HTBI primer set drove a first-round RT-PCR of the TCR CDR3. TCRdb passed the multiplex PCR reads through MiXCR, listing each CDR3 protein once. The data contain 300,000 to 400,000 distinct CDR3 sequences, around a sixth of them singletons. The sample was blood. Every receptor here comes from a woman aged 45 to 65 with Graves' hyperthyroidism.

This clonotype has more than one count but fewer than ten. The chain uses TRBV27 and TRBJ2-3; the match to TRBD2 covers 9 bases. The germline CDR1 and CDR2 sequences are MNHEY and SMNVEV (reference sequence). The CDR3 has 15 residues. Losses at the gene ends were 6 bases for V and 5 bases for J; bases not matched to a gene: 9. The CDR3 region is CASSPGTSLGDTQYF. The CDR3 bases are TGTGCCAGCAGCCCCGGGACTAGCCTTGGAGATACGCAGTATTTT.

This rearrangement joins TRBV20-1 to TRBJ1-2; weak D call: TRBD1 (5 bases). Per the germline V gene, CDR1 is DFQATT and CDR2 is SNEGSKA (reference sequence). The CDR3 runs 14 residues. Trimming took 0 bases from V and 5 from J, leaving 13 bases between them. The CDR3 DNA reads TGCAGTGCTAGAGATCAAGGGGAGTCATATGGCTACACCTTC. The encoded protein is CSARDQGESYGYTF.

This chain uses TRBV20-1 with TRBJ2-7; perhaps TRBD2 as D (6 bases). The CDR3 runs 11 residues. Germline CDR1 and CDR2: DFQATT and SNEGSKA (reference sequence). The V end lost 4 bases, the J end lost 4 bases, and 8 bases lay between the germline ends. The CDR3 DNA reads TGCAGTGCTACGGGAGAGTACGAGCAGTACTTC. Translation gives CSATGEYEQYF.

This rearrangement joins TRBV5-6 to TRBJ2-7, with no clear D. Germline CDR1 is SGHDT and CDR2 is YYEEEE. The CDR3 is 14 amino acids. Trimming cost V 0 bases and J 3 bases, with 10 bases left between them. CDR3 sequence: CASSLGSGFYEQYV. The CDR3 DNA sequence: TGTGCCAGCAGCTTGGGGTCAGGCTTCTACGAGCAGTACGTC.

This clonotype was counted ten times or more. This chain connects TRBV5-1 to TRBJ2-5; TRBD1 aligns across 9 bases. CDR1 SGHRS and CDR2 YFSETQ come from the germline V gene. Trimming removed 2 bases from V and 5 bases from J; junction bases left unmatched: 7. The CDR3 length is 15 residues. CDR3 sequence reads: CASSFRTGALETQYF. Here the CDR3 DNA reads TGCGCCAGCAGCTTCAGGACAGGGGCATTGGAGACCCAGTACTTC.

The chain joins TRBV2 to TRBJ1-2, with D perhaps TRBD1 (5 bases). CDR3 length: 14 residues. V was cut by 4 bases and J by 7 bases, with 16 bases left in between. Looked up from germline, CDR1 is SNHLY and CDR2 is FYNNEI. Here the CDR3 reads CASSGGEGRAGYTF. The CDR3 coding sequence is TGTGCCAGCAGTGGAGGGGAAGGGCGGGCTGGCTACACCTTC.

At least ten counts were recorded for this clonotype. The rearrangement uses TRBV10-3 and TRBJ2-1, with TRBD2 identical over 13 bases. Trimming removed 6 bases from V and 6 bases from J; junction bases left unmatched: 2. The CDR3 loop spans 14 amino acids. Germline CDR1 reads ENHRY; CDR2 reads SYGVKD. The CDR3, as DNA: TGTGCCATCAGCGGGACTAGCGGGGTCAATGAGCAGTTCTTC. Its translation is CAISGTSGVNEQFF.

The chain is built from TRBV12-3 or TRBV12-4 and TRBJ2-1, with D possibly TRBD2 on 6 matching bases. The CDR3 covers 13 residues. Trimming stripped 6 bases from V and 15 bases from J, with 21 bases between. CDR3 in DNA: TGTGCCAGCAGCCTCCCCGGAGGGGTTGGTCGGTTCTTC. It encodes CASSLPGGVGRFF.

This clonotype was detected ten times or more. The chain carries TRBV6-5 and TRBJ2-7, with D possibly matching TRBD2 (5 bases). The V end was cut by 0 bases, the J end by 5 bases, with 17 bases between. The CDR3 loop spans 16 amino acids. Germline V lookup: CDR1 MNHEY, CDR2 SVGAGI. CDR3 sequence (DNA): TGTGCCAGCAGTTACTCTCGAGTTTACGGACTCGACGAGCAGTACTTC. It is translated as CASSYSRVYGLDEQYF.

In its sample, this clonotype was seen a few times. The genes are TRBV7-6 and TRBJ2-1; D possibly corresponds to TRBD2 (5 bases). This CDR3 region has 12 residues. Germline loops: CDR1 SGHVS, CDR2 FNYEAQ. The V and J ends lost 2 bases and 7 bases respectively, with 6 bases between them. This CDR3 is CASSLRLNEQFF. CDR3 coding DNA: TGTGCCAGCAGCTTAAGACTAAATGAGCAGTTCTTC.

The sample holds many counts of this clonotype. The gene calls are TRBV20-1 and TRBJ2-2; 9 nucleotides agree with TRBD1. The CDR3 covers 14 residues. Per the germline V gene, CDR1 is DFQATT and CDR2 is SNEGSKA (reference sequence). Germline trimming cut 7 bases from V and 5 bases from J; bases unmatched to any gene: 8. DNA for the CDR3: TGCAGTGTTTCGGACAGGGGTAGAACCGGGGAGCTGTTTTTT. It is translated as CSVSDRGRTGELFF.

This clonotype was counted many times. CDR3 in amino acids: CSVEDLASGSSYNEQFF. The CDR3 DNA reads as TGCAGCGTTGAAGATCTAGCTAGCGGGAGCTCCTACAATGAGCAGTTCTTC. This chain links TRBV29-1 with TRBJ2-1; 10 bases map to TRBD2. The germline V gene encodes CDR1 SQVTM and CDR2 ANQGSEA. V lost 0 bases, J lost 0 bases, and 5 bases stayed unmatched. CDR3 length: 17 residues.

This clonotype was recorded a few times. J is TRBJ2-7 and V is TRBV12-3 or TRBV12-4; 13 bases agree with TRBD2. The CDR3 consists of 17 residues. V dropped 5 bases and J dropped 1; count of bases not matched to a gene: 8. The CDR3: CASSPSGTSGMSYEQYF. CDR3 coding DNA: TGTGCCAGCAGTCCCAGCGGGACTAGCGGGATGTCCTACGAGCAGTACTTC.

This clonotype was observed a handful of times. The chain joins TRBV18 to TRBJ2-5, with TRBD1 as a possible D gene (6 bases). The CDR3 consists of 15 residues. The germline V gene has CDR1 KGHSH and CDR2 LQKENI. Deletions cut 8 bases from V and 3 bases from J, with 19 bases between. CDR3 region: CASPQTGPPKETQYF. The CDR3 region has the DNA TGTGCCAGCCCACAGACAGGCCCTCCCAAAGAGACCCAGTACTTC.

V and J are TRBV11-2 and TRBJ2-7; D perhaps matches TRBD2 (5 bases). Germline CDR1 is SGHAT and CDR2 is FQNNGV. V was pared by 1 base and J by 2 bases, with 9 bases between. The CDR3 is made up of 14 amino acids. In nucleotides, the CDR3 is TGTGCCAGCAGCTTAGGGTCTAGCCCCTACGAGCAGTACTTC. Translated: CASSLGSSPYEQYF.

This clonotype was seen ten or more times. This chain joins TRBV12-3 or TRBV12-4 and TRBJ1-1; possible D gene TRBD1, 5 bases. V lost 4 bases to trimming and J lost 1 base, with 13 bases between them. This CDR3 has 15 amino acids. The CDR3 nucleotides are TGTGCCAGCAGTTCCACAGACAGATCGAACACTGAAGCTTTCTTT. The encoded protein is CASSSTDRSNTEAFF.

This chain connects TRBV27 to TRBJ2-1; possibly TRBD2 for D (6 bases). The CDR3 consists of 16 residues. V lost 5 bases to trimming and J lost 6 bases, with 20 bases between them. The V gene's germline CDR1 is MNHEY and CDR2 SMNVEV (reference sequence). In DNA, the CDR3 is TGTGCCAGCAGTCCCCGGGACTTCGGAGGCCCCAATGAGCAGTTCTTC. The encoded protein is CASSPRDFGGPNEQFF.

Remarks on this clonotype: One end of the junction does not line up with germline, which may come from a read error. The CDR3 here is CAISLSRDRANYGYTF. CDR3 sequence (DNA): TGTGCCATCAGTCTTAGCCGGGACAGGGCTAACTATGGCTACACCTTC. The chain employs TRBV6-1 and TRBJ1-2; 9 bases are a match to TRBD1. CDR1 and CDR2 (germline): MNHNS, SASEGT. The CDR3 is 16 amino acids.

At least ten counts were recorded for this clonotype. This chain uses TRBV7-8 with TRBJ1-2, with D possibly being TRBD1 (5 bases). V was cut by 0 bases and J by 4 bases, with 9 bases left in between. CDR1 is SGHVS, CDR2 FQNEAQ, per germline. This CDR3 region has 14 residues. The CDR3 DNA follows: TGTGCCAGCAGCTTAGCTCCGGGACTCTATGGCTACACCTTC. It is translated as CASSLAPGLYGYTF. Full variable domain (rest looked up from reference TRBV7-8 and TRBJ1-2): GAGVSQSPRYKVAKRGQDVALRCDPISGHVSLFWYQQALGQGPEFLTYFQNEAQLDKSGLPSDRFFAERPEGSVSTLKIQRTQQEDSAVYLCASSLAPGLYGYTFGSGTRLTVV.

The rearrangement uses TRBV29-1 and TRBJ1-2; a weak D match, TRBD1 (5 bases). The CDR3 is made up of 15 amino acids. CDR1 SQVTM and CDR2 ANQGSEA come from the germline V gene. V was cut by 5 bases and J by 3 bases, with 19 bases left in between. The CDR3 is CSVPATQGIDYGYTF. CDR3 nucleotide sequence: TGCAGCGTTCCGGCCACCCAGGGTATCGACTATGGCTACACCTTC.

The chain's CDR3 is CSVSGQETSEQYF. The CDR3 coding sequence is TGCAGCGTCTCTGGACAGGAGACGTCCGAGCAGTACTTC. The chain combines TRBV29-1 with TRBJ2-7; 7 bases map to TRBD1. This CDR3 comprises 13 residues. The trim removed 6 bases at V and 6 bases at J, leaving 11 bases unmatched. The germline V gene encodes CDR1 SQVTM and CDR2 ANQGSEA.

This clonotype was seen only a few times. This chain connects TRBV6-5 to TRBJ2-2; D is perhaps TRBD1 or TRBD2 (5 bases each). The CDR3 is 16 amino acids. Trimming left V 2 bases short and J 6 bases short, with 16 bases between. Germline V gives CDR1 MNHEY, CDR2 SVGAGI. The CDR3 DNA is TGTGCCAGCAGTTACCGCGTGGGACCGAGGGCCGGGGAGCTGTTTTTT. This codes for CASSYRVGPRAGELFF.

Many counts were recorded for this clonotype. The chain carries TRBV28 and TRBJ1-5, with a possible D match to TRBD1 (6 bases). Germline CDR1 is MDHEN and CDR2 is SYDVKM. The CDR3 spans 16 residues. V lost 5 bases to trimming and J lost 5 bases, with 19 bases between them. The CDR3 DNA reads as TGTGCCAGCAGTAACATCACAGGGATCTGGTATCAGCCCCAGCATTTT. This translates into CASSNITGIWYQPQHF.

This clonotype was recorded many times. V is TRBV5-5 and J is TRBJ2-7; a weak D match, TRBD1 (5 bases). Germline CDR1 and CDR2: SGHKS and YYEKEE (reference sequence). This CDR3 is 14 amino acids long. Trimming removed 3 bases at V and 5 bases at J, with 15 bases between. CDR3 nucleotide sequence: TGTGCCAGCAGCTCAGGGATCAGGGTGGACGAGCAGTACGTC. This translates into CASSSGIRVDEQYV.

This chain joins TRBV3-1 and TRBJ2-7, with D possibly TRBD1 on 6 matching bases. Germline CDR1 is LGHDT and CDR2 is YNNKEL (reference sequence). Trimming left V 1 base short and J 6 bases short, with 13 bases between. The CDR3 length is 14 residues. The CDR3 spells CASSQVNRVGEQYF. Here the CDR3 DNA reads TGTGCCAGCAGCCAAGTGAACAGGGTTGGCGAGCAGTACTTC.

The sample holds many counts of this clonotype. The CDR3 sequence is CASSQGQGTVRTEAFF. In nucleotides, the CDR3 is TGTGCCAGCAGCCAAGGGCAGGGTACTGTAAGGACTGAAGCTTTCTTT. The chain joins TRBV3-1 to TRBJ1-1; a weak D match, TRBD1 (5 bases). The CDR3 length is 16 residues. The V end was cut by 1 base, the J end by 5 bases, with 17 bases between. Germline V gives CDR1 LGHDT, CDR2 YNNKEL (reference sequence).

V is TRBV7-9 and J is TRBJ1-2; D is perhaps TRBD1 (6 bases). The germline CDR1 and CDR2 sequences are SEHNR and FQNEAQ (reference sequence). CDR3 length equals 15 residues. V lost 1 base and J lost 6, with 15 bases in between. CDR3 nucleotide sequence: TGTGCCAGCAGCTTAGGGGGGGCGCTAGAGGATGGCTACACCTTC. Protein product: CASSLGGALEDGYTF.